This T cell receptor beta chain derives from a study of blood T cell repertoires in COVID-19. Turning to the study itself: Samples came from the United States, Italy and Spain, spanning acute and convalescent COVID-19.

Original analysis: Counts of nucleated cells, estimated from reference gene primer amplification, were obtained. Sequenced by immunoSEQ multiplex PCR; TCRdb stores in-frame clones only, minus some. V and J calls and clone size follow that table, whereas D and trimming were derived from the DNA. The sample consists of fewer than 250,000 clones, about 90% of them appearing once. All enrollees were roughly 18 to 100 years old and from 25 or so US areas. Cohort allocation depended upon clinical history that participants reported. Germline V gene lookup returns CDR1 SGHAT and CDR2 FQNNGV. The CDR3 is made up of 13 amino acids. Trimming shortened V by 7 bases and J by 2 bases, and 11 bases separated the two germline ends.

Source material: PBMCs or T cells enriched from blood (not recorded which). V is TRBV11-2 and J is TRBJ1-1; no definite D call. The clonotype originates from a man aged 50-60 years who had been exposed to COVID-19. In DNA, the CDR3 is TGTGCCAGCACCCTGAGTCTTAACACTGAAGCTTTCTTT. It yields the protein CASTLSLNTEAFF.